This T cell receptor beta chain came from a study of blood T cell repertoires in COVID-19. Study summary: Samples taken during acute and convalescent COVID-19 were collected in the United States, Italy and Spain. Sources were T cells, B-cell-depleted T cells, or PBMCs; the material itself was cDNA or gDNA.

In the original analysis: Quantification of nucleated cells was approximated via reference gene primer amplification. Some clones are missing from TCRdb's copy, which holds only in-frame ones; the method was immunoSEQ multiplex PCR. The V and J calls and clone size come from that table; D and trimming were worked out from the DNA. This sample carries some 350,000 clones, 90% of them seen once, and the ten largest clones take about 6.8%. This CDR3 has 14 residues. In germline, CDR1 is MGHRA, CDR2 YSYEKL. V dropped 1 base and J dropped 4 bases, with 10 bases sitting between them. Sequencing input: peripheral blood. The rearrangement joins TRBV4-1 to TRBJ1-2; D is unresolved. The clonotype comes from a young man with active or convalescent COVID-19. The CDR3 DNA is TGCGCCAGCAGCCAAGCCCAGAACCTCTATGGCTACACCTTC. Translating gives CASSQAQNLYGYTF.